The 27 T cell receptor beta chains in this list originate from one sample, sequenced in a study of regulatory T cells in long-lasting Graves disease. CDR3-region Arm-PCR and iRepertoire HTBI primers produced the TCR beta libraries. TCRdb itself ran the multiplex PCR reads through MiXCR, one entry per CDR3 protein. The sample has hundreds of thousands of distinct CDR3 sequences, 15% to 20% seen once. Indicated time point: persistent/refractory GD, antithyroid drugs over 5 years with positive TRAb. Following extraction of RNA from PBMCs, that RNA was used to make the TCR library. Source: peripheral blood mononuclear cells (PBMCs), taken when the disease was refractory, from a patient treated with antithyroid drugs. The receptors were gathered from a female donor with Graves disease.

The chain has TRBV14 and TRBJ2-7; D is possibly TRBD1 (6 bases). There are 13 residues in the CDR3. V lost 4 bases and J lost 2, with 9 bases in between. Germline V lookup: CDR1 SGHDN, CDR2 FVKESK. The CDR3 region is CASSPKGAYEQYF. The CDR3 nucleotides are TGTGCCAGCAGCCCCAAGGGGGCCTACGAGCAGTACTTC.

There are many counts of this clonotype. The chain combines TRBV5-1 with TRBJ1-4; D gene unclear. V lost 4 bases and J lost 7, with 14 bases in between. There are 14 residues in the CDR3. From germline, CDR1 is SGHRS and CDR2 YFSETQ. The chain's CDR3 is CASSPDGGSEKLFF. For the CDR3, the DNA is TGCGCCAGCAGCCCAGACGGAGGTAGTGAAAAACTGTTTTTT.

This clonotype was observed many times. The V call is TRBV7-2, the J call TRBJ1-5; possible D gene TRBD1, 6 bases. Germline V gene data show CDR1 as SGHTA and CDR2 as FQGNSA. Trimming cost V 4 bases and J 1 base, with 8 bases left between them. This CDR3 has 14 residues. The CDR3 nucleotides are TGTGCCAGCAGCTCGGGACAAAGCAATCAGCCCCAGCATTTT. As protein: CASSSGQSNQPQHF.

This clonotype was counted at least ten times. V gene TRBV6-1 combines with J gene TRBJ2-4; D could derive from TRBD1 or TRBD2 (6 bases each). Trimming took off 2 bases at V and 5 bases at J, with 10 bases between the two ends. The CDR3 loop spans 14 amino acids. Germline CDR1 reads MNHNS; CDR2 reads SASEGT. This CDR3 is CASSESGAQNIQYF. Written as DNA, the CDR3 is TGTGCCAGCAGTGAATCGGGGGCGCAAAACATTCAGTACTTC.

This clonotype was counted ten times or more. The chain recombines TRBV30 with TRBJ1-2; TRBD1 might be the D (5 bases). V dropped 1 base and J dropped 4 bases, with 10 bases sitting between them. CDR3 size: 13 residues. Germline V gives CDR1 GTSNPN, CDR2 SVGIG (reference sequence). The CDR3 bases are TGTGCCTGGAGTGAGCAGGGTTTCTATGGCTACACCTTC. This codes for CAWSEQGFYGYTF.

V and J are TRBV27 and TRBJ2-7; D is possibly TRBD1 (6 bases). Germline CDR1 and CDR2: MNHEY and SMNVEV (reference sequence). The CDR3 runs to 13 residues. V shed 3 bases and J shed 6 bases, with 12 bases lying between them. CDR3 nucleotides: TGTGCCAGCAGTTTGTCACAGGGCCGCGAGCAGTACTTC. It encodes CASSLSQGREQYF.

This clonotype has at least ten counts. The chain joins TRBV6-1 to TRBJ1-6; no reliable D call. CDR1 MNHNS and CDR2 SASEGT come from the germline V gene. Trimming cost V 5 bases and J 9 bases, with 14 bases left between them. The CDR3 has 14 residues. The CDR3 region has the DNA TGTGCCAGCAGTCCGCGAATTTCTCGTTCACCCCTCCACTTT. It is translated as CASSPRISRSPLHF.

In its sample, this clonotype was seen many times. V usage is TRBV6-1 and J usage is TRBJ2-6; possibly TRBD1 for D (6 bases). The ends were cut back, 7 bases at V and 2 bases at J, with 9 bases in the middle. The germline V gene has CDR1 MNHNS and CDR2 SASEGT. The CDR3 spans 14 residues. The CDR3: CASTNRAGANVLTF. The CDR3 nucleotides read TGTGCCAGCACCAACAGGGCTGGGGCCAACGTCCTGACTTTC.

J is TRBJ2-5 and V is TRBV3-1; D remains unclear. V lost 5 bases to trimming and J lost 0 bases, with 7 bases between them. In germline, CDR1 is LGHDT, CDR2 YNNKEL (reference sequence). The CDR3 has 13 residues. CDR3 DNA: TGTGCCAGCAGCGCTCCGTACCAAGAGACCCAGTACTTC. Its protein product is CASSAPYQETQYF.

This clonotype was counted many times. The rearrangement uses TRBV20-1 and TRBJ1-2, with D perhaps matching TRBD1 (6 bases). Germline-derived CDR1 and CDR2 are DFQATT and SNEGSKA (reference sequence). The CDR3 length is 10 residues. Trimming shortened V by 6 bases and J by 14 bases, and 16 bases separated the two germline ends. The CDR3 DNA follows: TGCAGTGCCACGGACAGCTTTTTAACCTTC. It codes for CSATDSFLTF.

This clonotype was seen repeatedly, ten times or more. The chain employs TRBV24-1 and TRBJ1-5, with TRBD1 identical over 8 bases. Germline V gene lookup returns CDR1 KGHDR and CDR2 SFDVKD. J lost 4 bases, V lost 3 bases, and 7 bases had no gene match. The CDR3 extends over 16 amino acids. This CDR3 is CATSDTRQGRNQPQHF. The CDR3 DNA reads TGTGCCACCAGTGATACTCGACAGGGGAGGAATCAGCCCCAGCATTTT.

This clonotype was counted between two and nine times. V usage is TRBV10-3 and J usage is TRBJ2-2; no clear D gene. Germline values: CDR1 ENHRY, CDR2 SYGVKD. With 9 bases removed from V and 2 bases from J, the gap between germline ends came to 13 bases. The CDR3 loop spans 14 amino acids. The CDR3 spells CAIGHTPNTGELFF. The CDR3 DNA sequence: TGTGCCATAGGCCATACACCCAACACCGGGGAGCTGTTTTTT.

This clonotype was seen a handful of times. The J gene is TRBJ2-2, the V gene TRBV6-5, with D possibly TRBD1 on 5 matching bases. Germline lookup yields CDR1 MNHEY and CDR2 SVGAGI. This CDR3 comprises 17 residues. Trimming pared 0 bases from V and 7 bases from J, leaving 18 bases between. DNA of the CDR3: TGTGCCAGCAGTTACTCGAGGTCCAGGGTTCGAATCGGGGAGCTGTTTTTT. Encoded protein: CASSYSRSRVRIGELFF.

This clonotype was seen ten or more times. This chain uses TRBV2 with TRBJ1-2; TRBD1 is a possible D gene (5 bases). The V and J ends lost 7 bases and 8 bases respectively, with 20 bases between them. The CDR3 length is 14 residues. Germline loops: CDR1 SNHLY, CDR2 FYNNEI. The CDR3 region has the DNA TGTGCCAGCACTGGGGCGGACCGCTTTGGGGGCTACACCTTC. Encoded protein: CASTGADRFGGYTF.

The chain couples TRBV6-9 to TRBJ1-2, with D tentatively TRBD1 (5 bases). Trimming removed 3 bases at V and 2 bases at J, with 16 bases between. This CDR3 spans 16 amino acids. Looked up from germline, CDR1 is MNHGY and CDR2 is SVAAGI. Written as DNA, the CDR3 is TGTGCCAGCAGTTACAGCGGGGGGGGAACAAACTATGGCTACACCTTC. Translated, it gives CASSYSGGGTNYGYTF.

This clonotype was observed many times. The rearrangement joins TRBV11-3 to TRBJ2-7, with TRBD1 matching 7 bases. V gave up 4 bases and J gave up 1 base; unmatched junction bases: 10. This CDR3 comprises 16 residues. Germline-derived CDR1 and CDR2 are SGHNT and YENEEA. In DNA form, the CDR3 reads TGTGCCAGCAGCTCCGAAATACAGGGGCCATCCTACGAGCAGTACTTC. It codes for CASSSEIQGPSYEQYF.

This clonotype came up a few times. The V gene is TRBV11-2, the J gene TRBJ2-7; D gene unclear. CDR1 is SGHAT and CDR2 is FQNNGV in the germline V gene. This CDR3 is 16 amino acids long. Deletions cut 5 bases from V and 4 bases from J, with 21 bases between. CDR3 amino acids: CASSLLRPRTPYEQYF. The CDR3, as DNA: TGTGCCAGCAGCCTCCTCCGACCGCGGACCCCATACGAGCAGTACTTC.

This clonotype was observed many times. V and J are TRBV12-3 or TRBV12-4 and TRBJ2-4; perhaps TRBD2 as D (5 bases). With 4 bases removed from V and 0 bases from J, the gap between germline ends came to 7 bases. The CDR3 covers 14 residues. The CDR3 bases are TGTGCCAGCAGTTCCGGAGGAGCCAAAAACATTCAGTACTTC. It translates to CASSSGGAKNIQYF.

The chain recombines TRBV3-1 with TRBJ1-5; perhaps TRBD1 as D (5 bases). The CDR3 is 15 residues long. CDR1 LGHDT and CDR2 YNNKEL come from the germline V gene (reference sequence). Trimming took off 2 bases at V and 3 bases at J, with 11 bases between the two ends. DNA of the CDR3: TGTGCCAGCAGCCAAAGAGGGGCTTACAATCAGCCCCAGCATTTT. Translated: CASSQRGAYNQPQHF.

This chain links TRBV5-1 with TRBJ2-7; 9 bases match TRBD2. In germline, CDR1 is SGHRS, CDR2 YFSETQ. The CDR3 runs 15 residues. J was trimmed by 2 bases and V by 7 bases; bases with no gene match: 10. The CDR3 DNA is TGCGCCAGCCAAGTGGGGCTAGCGGGGACCTACGAGCAGTACTTC. This gives the protein CASQVGLAGTYEQYF.

This clonotype has at least ten counts. This chain connects TRBV5-5 to TRBJ1-5; D unclear. Germline V gene data show CDR1 as SGHKS and CDR2 as YYEKEE (reference sequence). This CDR3 is built from 16 residues. Between the trimmed V and J ends, which lost 0 bases and 0 bases, there was a span of 10 bases. The DNA of the CDR3 is TGTGCCAGCAGCTTGGCAGGAAAGGGTAGCAATCAGCCCCAGCATTTT. This codes for CASSLAGKGSNQPQHF.

This clonotype was seen only a few times. This rearrangement joins TRBV20-1 to TRBJ1-2; D gene unclear. The germline V gene has CDR1 DFQATT and CDR2 SNEGSKA (reference sequence). This CDR3 comprises 17 residues. V was shortened by 0 bases and J by 1 base, with 18 bases between the two germline ends. Here the CDR3 reads CSARDQRQGRFNYGYTF. CDR3 coding DNA: TGCAGTGCTAGAGATCAGCGTCAAGGACGATTTAACTATGGCTACACCTTC.

J is TRBJ2-7 and V is TRBV29-1; 8 nucleotides line up with TRBD1. V lost 7 bases to trimming and J lost 7 bases; unmatched junction nucleotides: 9. CDR1 is SQVTM, CDR2 ANQGSEA, per germline. The CDR3 has 12 residues. Here the CDR3 DNA reads TGCAGCGCCGGGGCAGGGGGCCTGGAGCAGTACTTC. Residues: CSAGAGGLEQYF.

This clonotype was counted a few times. The genes are TRBV20-1 and TRBJ1-5; D uncertain. This CDR3 region has 16 residues. Trimming removed 3 bases at V and 0 bases at J, with 15 bases between. Per germline, CDR1 DFQATT and CDR2 SNEGSKA (reference sequence). CDR3 sequence reads: CSASRGFPYSNQPQHF. DNA for the CDR3: TGCAGTGCTAGTCGGGGATTCCCTTATAGCAATCAGCCCCAGCATTTT.

This clonotype was detected many times. The rearrangement uses TRBV18 and TRBJ2-5; D is uncertain. V was trimmed by 2 bases and J by 3 bases, leaving 7 bases between them. CDR3 length equals 13 residues. Germline V gives CDR1 KGHSH, CDR2 LQKENI. In DNA, the CDR3 is TGTGCCAGCTCACCAGTCCACAAAGAGACCCAGTACTTC. It encodes CASSPVHKETQYF.

The CDR3 here is CASSVAATGGPYEQYF. CDR3 bases: TGTGCCAGCAGCGTAGCCGCCACAGGGGGGCCCTACGAGCAGTACTTC. The V call is TRBV9, the J call TRBJ2-7, with 8 bases matching TRBD1. Germline V gene data show CDR1 as SGDLS and CDR2 as YYNGEE. J lost 2 bases, V lost 0 bases, and 7 bases had no gene match. This CDR3 has 16 residues. The full variable domain, rest sourced from reference TRBV9 and TRBJ2-7, is DSGVTQTPKHLITATGQRVTLRCSPRSGDLSVYWYQQSLDQGLQFLIQYYNGEERAKGNILERFSAQQFPDLHSELNLSSLELGDSALYFCASSVAATGGPYEQYFGPGTRLTVT.

Only a few counts were recorded for this clonotype. The V gene is TRBV10-1, the J gene TRBJ2-7; 7 bases agree with TRBD1. There are 12 residues in the CDR3. Germline CDR1 WNHNN, CDR2 SYGVQD (reference sequence). Trimming removed 3 bases from V and 5 bases from J; junction bases left unmatched: 1. The CDR3 DNA reads as TGCGCCAGCAGTGACCAGGGGGACGAGCAGTACTTC. Its protein is CASSDQGDEQYF.